Each of the 3 T cell receptor beta chains below was sequenced from the same sample in a study of CD8 T cells in Susac syndrome. Random hexamers served to reverse transcribe roughly 0.45 to 1 ug RNA. TCRdb re-analysed the immunoSEQ multiplex PCR reads in MiXCR, keeping a single row per CDR3 protein. The sample records 300,000 or so distinct CDR3 sequences, about 92% being singletons. Sequenced: CD4+ T cells from PBMCs. These receptors all come from a human donor with multiple sclerosis.

Points on this clonotype: One end of the junction varies from germline; a read error may be responsible. The rearrangement uses TRBV9 and TRBJ2-5, with 10 bases lining up with TRBD2. Germline CDR1 reads SGDLS; CDR2 reads YYNGEE. The CDR3 consists of 15 residues. Here the CDR3 DNA reads TGTACCAGCAGCTGGACTAGCGGCCCCCAAGAGACCCAGTACTTC. It is translated as CTSSWTSGPQETQYF.

This chain connects TRBV20-1 to TRBJ1-5; D is unresolved. CDR3 length: 17 amino acids. Germline CDR1 is DFQATT and CDR2 is SNEGSKA (reference sequence). Trimming removed 2 bases at V and 0 bases at J, with 17 bases between. CDR3 amino acids: CSARPSPSLVSNQPQHF. CDR3 DNA: TGCAGTGCTAGACCTAGCCCCAGTCTTGTTAGCAATCAGCCCCAGCATTTT.

This clonotype appeared a single time. The rearrangement uses TRBV15 and TRBJ1-3; D gene uncertain. V was cut by 2 bases and J by 2 bases, with 10 bases left in between. Germline CDR1 reads LNHNV; CDR2 reads YYDKDF (reference sequence). The CDR3 totals 15 residues. CDR3 in DNA: TGTGCCACCAGCAGACCAAACCTGCCTGGAAACACCATATATTTT. The encoded protein is CATSRPNLPGNTIYF.